Included here is one T cell receptor (beta chain) sequence, with context. Its antigen is not yet known. Mismatch with germline at one junction end may stem from a read error. The roughly 42 donors, aged 6 to 90 years, were systemically healthy Caucasian individuals from Russia. Ten milliliters of peripheral blood were drawn from each donor into EDTA-treated Vacutainer tubes. Ficoll-Paque density-gradient centrifugation was used to isolate PBMCs, with at least 6.5 million obtained per sample. Trizol reagent was used to extract total RNA from the PBMCs, yielding at least 5.5 micrograms per sample. Naive CD45RAhigh/CD27high T cell percentages were measured by flow cytometry on a PBMC aliquot from every donor. Library generation was performed with 5' RACE. This sample was sequenced with an Illumina HiSeq 2500. A second 7 to 11 cycle PCR used a sample-barcoded 5' primer and a J-beta primer mix. A unique molecular identifier was introduced onto each TCR beta cDNA molecule by a template-switch 5' adaptor carrying 12 random nucleotides. Each sample yielded at least 2.5 million CDR3-containing paired-end reads. The Mint cDNA synthesis kit, primed by a TRBC-specific oligonucleotide, was used to synthesize first-strand cDNA from all RNA. Following uracil-DNA glycosylase treatment, a first 18-cycle PCR with universal primers M1SS and BC2_uni_R was performed on all cDNA. The published analysis was carried out like this. For normalization, 1 million high-quality reads were randomly selected from each sample, with every read carrying a distinct molecular identifier. Instead of being binned into consensus sequences, reads with shared molecular identifiers were discarded. MiTCR, with a Q25 quality threshold and the strictest error-elimination algorithm, was used for CDR3 identification, clonotype clustering and error correction. A nonparametric unseen species model using Euler transformation provided a lower-bound estimate of total TCR beta diversity. TCRdb redid the processing of the public reads, applying fastp at Q25 and MiXCR, and retained in-frame beta chains. Merged by CDR3 protein, the rows form single entries marked with the most common genes and DNA. TCRdb, rather than the study authors, made the V and J calls. This sample is represented by 630,000 or so distinct CDR3 sequences; 25% to 35% of them were singletons. Of the sample, less than 20% is held by the ten largest clones.

The sample belongs to a study of blood T cells in healthy people across ages (dated by TCRdb to 2013 to 2016). Context from the whole study: In model experiments, template switching captured roughly one uniquely barcoded TCR beta cDNA molecule for every two T cells. Age-related changes in TCR beta repertoire diversity were measured in the study by deep sequencing normalized with unique cDNA molecular identifiers. The donors were divided into four age groups: young (average approximately 17 years), middle-aged (almost 40), aged (62) and long-lived (nearly 85). To avoid experimental bias, donors of different ages were spread randomly across the sequencing lanes. Two additional independent replicas of 1 million unique cDNA reads from the same blood draw were analyzed for two donors (one aged 18 to 30 and one aged 80 or older). On the study overall, not on this receptor specifically: Conclusive comparison of naive and antigen-experienced compartments was prevented by the profiling of bulk unsorted PBMCs. Estimates of total diversity from one million sequenced T cells were regarded as lower bounds and underestimates. Compared with the aged group, the long-lived group had more naive CD4+ T cells, fewer expanded clones and increased TCR diversity, suggesting age selection. Because the CMV infection status of the donors was unknown, age-related changes in expanded clonotypes may potentially have been confounded. The percentage of naive T cells measured by flow cytometry correlated strongly with observed TCR beta diversity. Observed TCR beta diversity per million T cells fell roughly linearly with age, and a significant reduction was already apparent by age roughly 40.

CDR3 length: 13 amino acids, cysteine to phenylalanine. Only the CDR3 DNA is retained, 39 bases long and in frame from the first base. CDR1 ENHRY and CDR2 SYGVKD are derived from the germline V gene. The source is a woman of 80 years or more in good health. Sequenced material: blood. The chain is assembled from TRBV10-3 and TRBJ2-1; the D gene cannot be resolved reliably. The CDR3 reads as follows: CATSASRVETQFF. Here is the DNA: TGTGCCACCAGTGCCTCAAGGGTGGAGACCCAGTTCTTC.